This TCR beta chain derives from a study of monozygotic twins with inflammatory bowel disease. CDR1 is LGHNA and CDR2 is YNFKEQ in the germline V gene. The length of the CDR3 is 17 residues. Making cDNA involved eight separate reactions per sample. TCRdb re-called the 5' RACE reads, yielding one record per CDR3 amino acid sequence without DNA. The sample data list a few hundred thousand distinct CDR3 sequences. Remarks on this clonotype: No antigen is known for it.

Study-level results: Versus healthy twins, IBD patients showed fewer clonotypes shared with others, especially with disease activity. Nothing supported a single strong signal or clonotype that was associated with IBD.

The chain uses TRBV4-2 and TRBJ2-1; TCRdb reports TRBD2, a call that lacks DNA to check it against. Sequencing input: blood. This receptor was obtained from a human donor with ulcerative colitis or Crohn's disease, or a healthy co-twin of an affected twin (not recorded which). The chain's CDR3 is CASSRGLAGEGHNEQFF.